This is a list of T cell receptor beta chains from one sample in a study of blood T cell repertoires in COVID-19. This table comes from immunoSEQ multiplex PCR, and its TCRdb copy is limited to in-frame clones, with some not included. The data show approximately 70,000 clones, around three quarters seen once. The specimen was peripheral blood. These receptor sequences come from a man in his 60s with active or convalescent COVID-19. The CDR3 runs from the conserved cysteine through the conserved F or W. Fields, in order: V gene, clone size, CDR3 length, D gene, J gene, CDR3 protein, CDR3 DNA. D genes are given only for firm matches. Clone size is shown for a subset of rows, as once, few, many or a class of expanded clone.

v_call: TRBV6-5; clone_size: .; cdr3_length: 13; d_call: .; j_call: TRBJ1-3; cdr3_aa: CASRAGAGNTIYF; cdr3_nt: TGTGCCAGCAGGGCGGGGGCTGGAAACACCATATATTTT
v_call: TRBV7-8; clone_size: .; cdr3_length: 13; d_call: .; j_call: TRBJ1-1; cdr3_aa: CASSLDSNTEAFF; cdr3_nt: TGTGCCAGCAGCCTCGACAGTAACACTGAAGCTTTCTTT
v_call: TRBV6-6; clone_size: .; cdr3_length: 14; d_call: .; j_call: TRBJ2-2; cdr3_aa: CAGSRSGDTGELFF; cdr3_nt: TGTGCCGGATCCCGATCGGGGGACACCGGGGAGCTGTTTTTT
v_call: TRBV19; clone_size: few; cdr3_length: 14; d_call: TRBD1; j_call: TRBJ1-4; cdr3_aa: CASSIYRGEEKLFF; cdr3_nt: TGTGCCAGTAGTATCTACAGGGGTGAAGAAAAACTGTTTTTT
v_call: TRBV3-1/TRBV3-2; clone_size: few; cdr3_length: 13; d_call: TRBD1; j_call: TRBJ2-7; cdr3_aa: CASSLGTGDEQYF; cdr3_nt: TGTGCCAGCAGCCTCGGGACAGGTGATGAGCAGTACTTC
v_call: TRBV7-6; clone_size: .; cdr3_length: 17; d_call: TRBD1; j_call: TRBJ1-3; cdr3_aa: CASSLAATGGAGNTIYF; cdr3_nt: TGTGCCAGCAGCTTAGCCGCCACAGGGGGCGCTGGAAACACCATATATTTT
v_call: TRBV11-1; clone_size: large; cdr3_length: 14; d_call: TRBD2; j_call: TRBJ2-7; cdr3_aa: CASRPGTSGYEQYF; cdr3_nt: TGTGCCAGCAGACCAGGGACTAGCGGCTACGAGCAGTACTTC
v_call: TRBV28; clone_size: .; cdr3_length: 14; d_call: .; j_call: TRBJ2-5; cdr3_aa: CASSLVGRGETQYF; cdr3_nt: TGTGCCAGCAGTTTAGTGGGAAGGGGAGAGACCCAGTACTTC
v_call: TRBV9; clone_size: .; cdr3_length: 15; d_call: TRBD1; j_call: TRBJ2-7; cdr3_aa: CASSVGQGASYEQYF; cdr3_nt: TGTGCCAGCAGCGTCGGTCAGGGGGCTTCCTACGAGCAGTACTTC
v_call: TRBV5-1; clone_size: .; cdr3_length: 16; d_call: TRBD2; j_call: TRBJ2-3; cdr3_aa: CASSIGTSGGADTQYF; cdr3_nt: TGCGCCAGCAGCATCGGGACTAGCGGGGGGGCCGATACGCAGTATTTT
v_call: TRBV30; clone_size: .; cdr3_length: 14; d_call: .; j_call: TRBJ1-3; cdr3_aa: CAWSVPGSGNTIYF; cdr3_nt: TGTGCCTGGAGTGTACCCGGGTCTGGAAACACCATATATTTT
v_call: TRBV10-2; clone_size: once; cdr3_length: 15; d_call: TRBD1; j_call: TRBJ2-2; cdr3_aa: CASPPDRGRIGELFF; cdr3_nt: TGCGCCAGCCCTCCGGACAGGGGGCGAATCGGGGAGCTGTTTTTT
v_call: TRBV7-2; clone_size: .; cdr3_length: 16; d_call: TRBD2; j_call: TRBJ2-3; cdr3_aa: CASSLVSSGGFDTQYF; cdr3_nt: TGTGCCAGCAGCTTAGTGTCTAGCGGGGGGTTCGATACGCAGTATTTT
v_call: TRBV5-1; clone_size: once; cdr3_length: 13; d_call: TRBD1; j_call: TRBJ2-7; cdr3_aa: CASSAGQGDEQYF; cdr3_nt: TGCGCCAGCAGCGCGGGACAGGGAGACGAGCAGTACTTC
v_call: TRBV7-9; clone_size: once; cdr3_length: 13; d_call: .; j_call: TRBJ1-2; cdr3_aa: CASSFGQLYGYTF; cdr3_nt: TGTGCCAGCAGCTTTGGACAGCTCTATGGCTACACCTTC
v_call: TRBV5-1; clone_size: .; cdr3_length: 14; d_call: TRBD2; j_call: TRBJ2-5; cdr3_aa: CASWDSGGSETQYF; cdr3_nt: TGCGCCAGCTGGGATAGCGGGGGCTCGGAGACCCAGTACTTC
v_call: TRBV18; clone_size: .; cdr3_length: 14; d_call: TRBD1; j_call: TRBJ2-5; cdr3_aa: CASSPQGQQETQYF; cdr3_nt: TGTGCCAGCTCTCCACAGGGACAGCAAGAGACCCAGTACTTC
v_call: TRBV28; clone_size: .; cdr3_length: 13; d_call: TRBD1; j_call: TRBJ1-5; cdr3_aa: CASSLTGAKPQHF; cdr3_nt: TGTGCCAGCAGTTTAACAGGGGCGAAGCCCCAGCATTTT
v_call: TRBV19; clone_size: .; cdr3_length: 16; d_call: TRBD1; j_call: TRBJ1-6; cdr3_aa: CASSDDRGFLNSPLHF; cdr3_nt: TGTGCCAGTAGTGACGACAGGGGCTTTCTTAATTCACCCCTCCACTTT
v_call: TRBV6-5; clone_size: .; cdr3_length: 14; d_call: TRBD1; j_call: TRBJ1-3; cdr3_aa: CASRNRGSGNTIYF; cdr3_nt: TGTGCCAGCCGGAACAGGGGATCTGGAAACACCATATATTTT
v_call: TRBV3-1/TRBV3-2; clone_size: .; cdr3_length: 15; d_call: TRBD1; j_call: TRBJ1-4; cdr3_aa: CASSPPGQGGEKLFF; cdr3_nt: TGTGCCAGCAGCCCTCCAGGACAGGGAGGTGAAAAACTGTTTTTT
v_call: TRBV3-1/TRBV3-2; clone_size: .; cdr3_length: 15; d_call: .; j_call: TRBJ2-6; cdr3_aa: CASSEQGAGANVLTF; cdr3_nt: TGTGCCAGCAGCGAACAGGGAGCTGGGGCCAACGTCCTGACTTTC
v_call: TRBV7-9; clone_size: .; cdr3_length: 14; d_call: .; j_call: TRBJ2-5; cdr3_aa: CASSLAPDQETQYF; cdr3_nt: TGTGCCAGCAGCTTAGCGCCAGACCAAGAGACCCAGTACTTC
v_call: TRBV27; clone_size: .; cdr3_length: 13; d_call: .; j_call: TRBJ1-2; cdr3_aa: CASSLDGIYGYTF; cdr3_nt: TGTGCCAGCAGTTTAGACGGGATCTATGGCTACACCTTC
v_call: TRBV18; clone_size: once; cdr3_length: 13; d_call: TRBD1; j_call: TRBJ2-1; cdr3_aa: CASSQDRRNEQFF; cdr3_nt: TGTGCCAGCTCCCAGGACAGGAGGAATGAGCAGTTCTTC
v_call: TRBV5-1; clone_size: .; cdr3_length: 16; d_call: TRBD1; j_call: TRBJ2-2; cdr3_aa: CASSLAVTGDTGELFF; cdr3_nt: TGCGCCAGCAGCTTGGCCGTGACAGGGGACACCGGGGAGCTGTTTTTT
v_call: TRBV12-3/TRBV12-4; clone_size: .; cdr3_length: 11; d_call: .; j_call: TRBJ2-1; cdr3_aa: CASRLQGFQFF; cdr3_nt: TGTGCCAGCAGATTACAGGGTTTTCAGTTCTTC
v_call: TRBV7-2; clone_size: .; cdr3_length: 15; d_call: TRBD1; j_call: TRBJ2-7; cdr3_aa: CASRKGQGGIDEQYF; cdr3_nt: TGTGCCAGCAGGAAAGGACAGGGTGGTATCGACGAGCAGTACTTC
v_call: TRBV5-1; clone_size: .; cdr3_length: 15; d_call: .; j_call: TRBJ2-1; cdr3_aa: CASSLEGGQYNEQFF; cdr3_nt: TGCGCCAGCAGCTTGGAAGGTGGACAGTACAATGAGCAGTTCTTC
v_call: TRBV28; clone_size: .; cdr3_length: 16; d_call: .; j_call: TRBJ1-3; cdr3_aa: CASSSPQTGRLNTIYF; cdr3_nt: TGTGCCAGCAGTTCACCACAAACGGGTCGGTTAAACACCATATATTTT
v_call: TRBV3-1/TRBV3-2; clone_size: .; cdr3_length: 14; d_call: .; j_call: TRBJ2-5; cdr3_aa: CASSPRTGQETQYF; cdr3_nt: TGTGCCAGCAGCCCGCGGACTGGGCAAGAGACCCAGTACTTC
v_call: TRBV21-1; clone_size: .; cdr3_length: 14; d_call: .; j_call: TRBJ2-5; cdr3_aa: CASSKGRKGETQYF; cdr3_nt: TGTGCCAGCAGCAAGGGGAGAAAAGGGGAGACCCAGTACTTC
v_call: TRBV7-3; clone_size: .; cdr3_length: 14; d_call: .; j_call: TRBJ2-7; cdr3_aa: CASSSSPGVDEQYF; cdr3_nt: TGTGCCAGCAGCTCCTCCCCGGGGGTGGACGAGCAGTACTTC
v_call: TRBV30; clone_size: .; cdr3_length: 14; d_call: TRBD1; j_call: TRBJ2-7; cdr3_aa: CAWKSWDSTYEQYF; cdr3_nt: TGTGCCTGGAAAAGTTGGGACAGCACCTACGAGCAGTACTTC
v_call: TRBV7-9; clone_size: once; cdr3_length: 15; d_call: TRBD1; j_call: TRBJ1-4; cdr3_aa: CASSLQGQGHEKLFF; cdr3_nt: TGTGCCAGCAGCTTACAGGGACAGGGCCATGAAAAACTGTTTTTT
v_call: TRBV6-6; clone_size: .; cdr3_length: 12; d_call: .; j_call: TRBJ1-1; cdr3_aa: CASSPYREVAFF; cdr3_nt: TGTGCCAGCAGTCCTTACAGGGAAGTAGCTTTCTTT
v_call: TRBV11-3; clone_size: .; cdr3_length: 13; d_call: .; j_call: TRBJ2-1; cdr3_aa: CASSLNRNNEQFF; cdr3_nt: TGTGCCAGCAGCTTGAACAGAAACAATGAGCAGTTCTTC
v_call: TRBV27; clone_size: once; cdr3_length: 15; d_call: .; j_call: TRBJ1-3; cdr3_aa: CASLPIGSSGNTIYF; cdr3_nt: TGTGCCAGCTTACCAATTGGGAGCTCTGGAAACACCATATATTTT
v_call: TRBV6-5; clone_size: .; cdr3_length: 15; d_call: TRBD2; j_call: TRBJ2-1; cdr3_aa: CASSILTSGEVEQFF; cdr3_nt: TGTGCCAGCTCGATCTTAACTAGCGGGGAGGTTGAGCAGTTCTTC
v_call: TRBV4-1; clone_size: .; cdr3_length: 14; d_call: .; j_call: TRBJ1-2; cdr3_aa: CASSQGAGEYGYTF; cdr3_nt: TGCGCCAGCAGCCAAGGGGCGGGGGAATATGGCTACACCTTC
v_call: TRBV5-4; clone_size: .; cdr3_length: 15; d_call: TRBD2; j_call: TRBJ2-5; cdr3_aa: CASSFPLAGEETQYF; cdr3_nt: TGTGCCAGCAGCTTCCCCTTAGCGGGGGAAGAGACCCAGTACTTC
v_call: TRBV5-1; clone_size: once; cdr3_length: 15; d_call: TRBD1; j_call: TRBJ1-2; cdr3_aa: CASSLGTGLEYGYTF; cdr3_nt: TGCGCCAGCAGCTTGGGGACAGGCCTCGAGTATGGCTACACCTTC